This T cell receptor beta chain appears in the sequencing data of a study of T cell responses to AZD1222 COVID-19 vaccine. Study outcomes and limitations: Most donors were white British, females outnumbered males, and clonal diversity was possibly underestimated. Of spike-specific TCRs, nearly half reportedly target regions left unmutated in variants.

The CDR3 extends over 14 amino acids. Germline V gives CDR1 WSHSY, CDR2 SAAADI. Trimming took off 4 bases at V and 4 bases at J, with 13 bases between the two ends. Concerning this clone: Its antigen remains unknown.

Sequencing used immunoSEQ multiplex PCR; TCRdb keeps in-frame clones, though not all of them. The table records some 80,000 clones, 86% of them present only once. Specimen: peripheral blood, collected on day 0 of AZD1222 vaccination. The TCR was taken from an adult in good health. J is TRBJ2-5 and V is TRBV10-2, with D perhaps matching TRBD2 (5 bases). The CDR3 loop is CASSGNGVGETQYF. The DNA for the CDR3 is TGCGCCAGCAGTGGGAACGGGGTGGGAGAGACCCAGTACTTC.